A single sample gave rise to the 15 T cell receptor beta chains below, sequenced in a study of beta chain features in type 1 diabetes. Their recognized antigens are unknown. Notes on the study in general: All four CD4+ subsets from Type 1 diabetes patients carried moderately but significantly shorter TCRB CDR3s.

The investigators reverse transcribed all of the isolated RNA, so they sequenced expressed TCRB transcripts. Here immunoSEQ multiplex PCR was the method, and the copy in TCRdb shows in-frame clones only, minus some. In the table there are 95,000 to 150,000 clones, around 15% of which are singletons. Sequencing was performed on central memory CD4+ T cells from blood. These receptors all stem from a man aged 18 to 35 with type 1 diabetes.

This rearrangement joins TRBV21-1 to TRBJ1-2; the D call in the table, TRBD1, was not verified against the DNA. TRBV21-1 is an annotated pseudogene. The CDR3 is 13 amino acids. Here the CDR3 DNA reads TGTGCCAGTTCTCCCCAGGGGAGCTATGGCTACACCTTC. Translating gives CASSPQGSYGYTF.

This chain links TRBV7-9 with TRBJ2-7, with 8 bases that match TRBD2. This CDR3 contains 15 residues. Trimming at V came to 6 bases and at J to 5 bases, leaving 12 bases not matched to a gene. In germline, CDR1 is SEHNR, CDR2 FQNEAQ (reference sequence). CDR3 sequence: CASSTGLGAGDEQYF. CDR3 in DNA: TGTGCCAGCAGTACCGGACTAGGAGCGGGAGACGAGCAGTACTTC.

The genes are TRBV7-2 and TRBJ1-1, with no clear D. Germline assignment: CDR1 SGHTA and CDR2 FQGNSA. The CDR3 contains 14 residues. Between the trimmed V and J ends, which lost 0 bases and 5 bases, there was a span of 10 bases. The CDR3 DNA reads as TGTGCCAGCAGCTTAGCAGGGATTAATACTGAAGCTTTCTTT. Encoded protein: CASSLAGINTEAFF. Full variable domain (remainder filled in from reference TRBV7-2 and TRBJ1-1): GAGVSQSPSNKVTEKGKDVELRCDPISGHTALYWYRQSLGQGLEFLIYFQGNSAPDKSGLPSDRFSAERTGGSVSTLTIQRTQQEDSAVYLCASSLAGINTEAFFGQGTRLTVV.

V and J are TRBV27 and TRBJ2-3; D is unresolved. In germline, CDR1 is MNHEY, CDR2 SMNVEV (reference sequence). V shed 6 bases and J shed 2 bases, with 9 bases lying between them. The CDR3 is made up of 13 amino acids. The CDR3 nucleotides are TGTGCCAGCAGGGGCAGCTCCACAGATACGCAGTATTTT. Translated: CASRGSSTDTQYF.

As for this clone: Compared with germline, one end of the junction differs, possibly owing to a read error. This chain uses TRBV7-7 with TRBJ2-5; D possibly matches TRBD1 or TRBD2 (5 bases each). CDR1 is SSHAT and CDR2 is FNYEAQ in the germline V gene (reference sequence). This CDR3 has 15 amino acids. CDR3 sequence reads: CASSLGWAGGETQYF. The CDR3 DNA reads TGTGCTAGCAGCTTAGGATGGGCTGGGGGAGAGACCCAGTACTTC.

The rearrangement joins TRBV6-4 to TRBJ2-1; 11 nucleotides match TRBD2. CDR1 and CDR2 (germline): MRHNA, SNTAGT. Unmatched junction bases numbered 5, after V lost 5 bases and J lost 5 bases. This CDR3 contains 15 residues. The CDR3: CASSQGLAAHNEQFF. The DNA of the CDR3 is TGTGCCAGCAGTCAGGGACTAGCGGCCCACAATGAGCAGTTCTTC.

This clone has a handful of counts. The V gene is TRBV4-1, the J gene TRBJ2-2, with TRBD1 as a possible D gene (7 bases). This CDR3 region has 18 residues. Germline V CDR1 and CDR2: MGHRA, YSYEKL. Between the trimmed V and J ends, which lost 0 bases and 7 bases, there was a span of 21 bases. CDR3 nucleotide sequence: TGCGCCAGCAGCCAAGATCAGTTTAGGAGGGGGCTTGGCGGGGAGCTGTTTTTT. Translated: CASSQDQFRRGLGGELFF.

In this sample, this clone turned up many times. In the same sample, other DNA sequences code for this CDR3. This chain joins TRBV18 and TRBJ1-1; D might be TRBD1 (6 bases). Germline assignment: CDR1 KGHSH and CDR2 LQKENI. This CDR3 comprises 14 residues. V gave up 1 base and J gave up 3 bases, with 9 bases separating them. The CDR3 reads CASSPQGEDTEAFF. DNA of the CDR3: TGTGCCAGCTCACCACAGGGGGAGGACACTGAAGCTTTCTTT.

CDR3 sequence: CASTGGRLGNEQFF. The CDR3 DNA follows: TGTGCCAGCACTGGCGGGAGGCTTGGCAATGAGCAGTTCTTC. The chain joins TRBV2 to TRBJ2-1, with 8 bases fitting TRBD2. There are 14 residues in the CDR3. Germline assignment: CDR1 SNHLY and CDR2 FYNNEI. V lost 7 bases and J lost 6; bases outside the gene matches: 8. The variable domain in full, completed from reference TRBV2 and TRBJ2-1, reads EPEVTQTPSHQVTQMGQEVILRCVPISNHLYFYWYRQILGQKVEFLVSFYNNEISEKSEIFDDQFSVERPDGSNFTLKIRSTKLEDSAMYFCASTGGRLGNEQFFGPGTRLTVL.

About this clone: Mismatch with germline at one junction end may stem from a read error. The rearrangement links TRBV7-7 to TRBJ2-1; TRBD2 aligns across 8 bases. The CDR3 is made up of 14 amino acids. Looked up from germline, CDR1 is SSHAT and CDR2 is FNYEAQ (reference sequence). The CDR3 DNA sequence: TGTGCTAGCAGCTTTAGCGGGGACTACAATGAGCAGTTCTTC. This encodes CASSFSGDYNEQFF.

To note about this clone: The junction does not match germline at one end; this may be a read error. The chain employs TRBV6-5 and TRBJ2-7; 8 nucleotides line up with TRBD2. The CDR3 contains 15 residues. Germline CDR1 and CDR2: MNHEY and SVGAGI. The CDR3 is CASRETGGPSHEQYF. The CDR3 DNA is TGTGCCAGCAGAGAAACGGGAGGGCCCTCCCACGAGCAGTACTTC.

The chain recombines TRBV30 with TRBJ2-3, with 9 bases lining up with TRBD1. The germline gives CDR1 GTSNPN, CDR2 SVGIG (reference sequence). The CDR3 sequence is 16 residues long. Trimming cost V 2 bases and J 6 bases; bases outside gene matches: 12. CDR3 loop: CAWSLGAQGARDTQYF. The CDR3 DNA reads TGTGCCTGGAGTCTAGGGGCACAGGGGGCGCGTGATACGCAGTATTTT.

The V and J genes are TRBV5-4 and TRBJ1-5; D is undetermined. The V gene lost 0 bases and the J gene lost 5 bases, with 3 bases spanning the gap. The CDR3 runs 12 residues. Per the germline V gene, CDR1 is SGHNT and CDR2 is YYREEE (reference sequence). The CDR3 sequence is CASSLEDQPQHF. Written as DNA, the CDR3 is TGTGCCAGCAGCTTGGAGGATCAGCCCCAGCATTTT.

This clone was observed a few times. The V call is TRBV7-2, the J call TRBJ2-5; D is possibly TRBD1 (5 bases). Looked up from germline, CDR1 is SGHTA and CDR2 is FQGNSA. The CDR3 runs 13 residues. Trimming took 1 base from V and 5 from J, leaving 8 bases between them. CDR3 nucleotides: TGTGCCAGCAGCTTAGGCAGGGTGGAGACCCAGTACTTC. It translates to CASSLGRVETQYF.

This clone was seen a few times. The CDR3 sequence is CASSPPGLVGDTQYF. CDR3 sequence (DNA): TGTGCCAGCAGCCCCCCGGGACTAGTGGGAGATACGCAGTATTTT. The chain is built from TRBV5-4 and TRBJ2-3, with 8 bases lining up with TRBD2. The V gene's germline CDR1 is SGHNT and CDR2 YYREEE (reference sequence). With 4 bases clipped from V and 5 bases from J, the junction kept 9 bases outside the gene matches. CDR3 length: 15 amino acids. The whole variable domain, remainder taken from reference TRBV5-4 and TRBJ2-3, is ETGVTQSPTHLIKTRGQQVTLRCSSQSGHNTVSWYQQALGQGPQFIFQYYREEENGRGNFPPRFSGLQFPNYSSELNVNALELDDSALYLCASSPPGLVGDTQYFGPGTRLTVL.